Listed below are T cell receptor beta chains from one sample, sequenced in a study of CD8+ T cells in alopecia areata. TCRdb's table, derived via immunoSEQ multiplex PCR, lists solely in-frame clones and lacks some. The sample includes 110,000 to 150,000 clones, roughly 50% of them seen just once. The input for sequencing was CD4+ T cells sorted from blood, taken at week 0. These receptors were taken from a human donor with alopecia areata. Both conserved end residues are part of each CDR3. D genes are given only for firm matches. Expanded clones are given a class, and other clones once, few, many or no size at all.

j_call v_call d_call clone_size cdr3_nt cdr3_aa
TRBJ1-6 TRBV5-1 NA few TGCGCCAGCAGCTTGGTTGTCAGGGAGAATTCACCCCTCCACTTT CASSLVVRENSPLHF
TRBJ1-1 TRBV4-3 NA NA TGCGCCAGCAGCCAGGACCGCGACAGAGTATCCCCGTGGGCTTTCTTT CASSQDRDRVSPWAFF
TRBJ2-7 TRBV6-6 NA NA TGTGCCAGCAGTTACGGCGGGCACGAGCAGTACTTC CASSYGGHEQYF
TRBJ2-2 TRBV27 NA NA TGTGCCAGTCGACTACTCCCCAACACCGGGGAGCTGTTTTTT CASRLLPNTGELFF
TRBJ1-4 TRBV2 NA NA TGTGCCAGCAGTGATAGAGGGGCGAAACTGTTTTTT CASSDRGAKLFF
TRBJ1-1 TRBV5-1 TRBD1 few TGCGCCAGCACCCCCGCCGGGACAGGGGGCATGGGCACTGAAGCTTTCTTT CASTPAGTGGMGTEAFF
TRBJ1-2 TRBV27 NA once TGTGCCAGCAGTTTAGGGGGCAACGGCTACACCTTC CASSLGGNGYTF
TRBJ2-5 TRBV29-1 NA NA TGCAGCGCTACGCAGGGGTTGGAGACCCAGTACTTC CSATQGLETQYF
TRBJ1-4 TRBV30 NA NA TGTGCCTGGAACCGACATGATGAAAAACTGTTTTTT CAWNRHDEKLFF
TRBJ2-1 TRBV5-1 NA few TGCGCCAGCAGCTTGGAGCTGGGTTTGGTAGAGCAGTTCTTC CASSLELGLVEQFF
TRBJ2-5 TRBV7-2 TRBD2 NA TGTGCCAGCAGTCTTACTAGCGGGGGCCCTGGGGAGACCCAGTACTTC CASSLTSGGPGETQYF
TRBJ2-2 TRBV4-1 NA NA TGCGCCAGCAGCCAAGACCCCCCCAATACTTACACCGGGGAGCTGTTTTTT CASSQDPPNTYTGELFF
TRBJ2-1 TRBV30 NA NA TGTGCCTGGGGTAGGGGCCTCAATGAGCAGTTCTTC CAWGRGLNEQFF
TRBJ1-1 TRBV5-6 TRBD1 NA TGTGCCAGCAGCCCCGGGGGACAGCGGAACACTGAAGCTTTCTTT CASSPGGQRNTEAFF
TRBJ2-1 TRBV6-1 NA few TGTGCCAGCAGTCCGACACACAATGAGCAGTTCTTC CASSPTHNEQFF
TRBJ1-5 TRBV30 NA NA TGTGCCTGGAGTGTCTGGGGGAGTCAGCCCCAGCATTTT CAWSVWGSQPQHF
TRBJ2-7 TRBV7-9 TRBD1 NA TGTGCCAGCAGCTGGGGACAGAGCTACGAGCAGTACTTC CASSWGQSYEQYF
TRBJ1-6 TRBV29-1 NA NA TGCAGCGTTGGGAGGGACCCGGGAACACCCCTCCACTTT CSVGRDPGTPLHF
TRBJ1-1 TRBV4-1 NA NA TGCGCCAGCAGCCAAGATCGGGGTCTAGGGGCTTTCTTT CASSQDRGLGAFF
TRBJ2-7 TRBV5-1 NA NA TGCGCCAGCAGCTTGGGCCAGCTTCCCGACGAGCAGTACTTC CASSLGQLPDEQYF
TRBJ1-6 TRBV2 NA many TGTGCCAGCAGGCCCCTCTATAATTCACCCCTCCACTTT CASRPLYNSPLHF
TRBJ2-3 TRBV2 NA NA TGTGCCAGCACGTCGACCGATACGCAGTATTTT CASTSTDTQYF
TRBJ1-3 TRBV29-1 TRBD1 few TGCAGCGTCGCACAGGGGAACTCTGGAAACACCATATATTTT CSVAQGNSGNTIYF
TRBJ2-2 TRBV7-2 NA once TGTGCCAGCAGCTTAGCTACCAGGATGAGGAAGGGAGGGGAGCTGTTTTTT CASSLATRMRKGGELFF
TRBJ1-2 TRBV29-1 TRBD1 NA TGCAGCGTTGGACAGGGAGCTAACTATGGCTACACCTTC CSVGQGANYGYTF
TRBJ2-3 TRBV27 TRBD2 NA TGTGCCAGCAGTCGCCGGCTAGCGGGGGGCCGGGATACGCAGTATTTT CASSRRLAGGRDTQYF
TRBJ2-1 TRBV7-9 NA NA TGTGCCGGCCTTCAGTACAATGAGCAGTTCTTC CAGLQYNEQFF
TRBJ1-2 TRBV5-6 TRBD1 NA TGTGCCAGCAGCTTAACAGGGGGGCCGGTTGGCTACACCTTC CASSLTGGPVGYTF
TRBJ1-3 TRBV4-1 NA NA TGCGCCAGCAGCCAGGGCCGACAGGCAAGCTCTGGAAACACCATATATTTT CASSQGRQASSGNTIYF
TRBJ2-3 TRBV29-1 TRBD1 few TGCAGCGTATGGTCCCGACAGGGGGCATTAGATACGCAGTATTTT CSVWSRQGALDTQYF
TRBJ2-2 TRBV18 NA few TGTGCCAGCTCACCTGAGGCCGGGGAGCTGTTTTTT CASSPEAGELFF
TRBJ1-5 TRBV18 NA NA TGTGCCAGCTCAGAGGGGGGGGGCAATCAGCCCCAGCATTTT CASSEGGGNQPQHF
TRBJ1-3 TRBV5-1 NA NA TGCGCCAGCAGCTTGGCAGGAGGCACCATATATTTT CASSLAGGTIYF
TRBJ1-6 TRBV27 NA few TGTGCCAGCAGTCCGCTGGGGGGTGGACAGTCACCCCTCCACTTT CASSPLGGGQSPLHF
TRBJ2-5 TRBV4-2 NA few TGTGCCAGCAGCCGCGTTCGGGGGACAGAAGAGACCCAGTACTTC CASSRVRGTEETQYF
TRBJ1-6 TRBV4-2 NA few TGTGCCAGCAGCCCCTTAAGTCGGGGGAGAAGTTCACCCCTCCACTTT CASSPLSRGRSSPLHF
TRBJ1-2 TRBV5-1 NA NA TGCGCCAGCAGCTCCCGCCTTAGCCCGACGCATGGCTACACCTTC CASSSRLSPTHGYTF
TRBJ1-2 TRBV6-6 TRBD1 NA TGTGCCAGCAGTTACGGGGGGACAGCTAGCTATGGCTACACCTTC CASSYGGTASYGYTF
TRBJ1-1 TRBV20-1 NA once TGCAGTGCTAGCCTGAACACTGAAGCTTTCTTT CSASLNTEAFF
TRBJ1-2 TRBV19 TRBD1 NA TGTGCCAGTAGTATCCGGACAGGGCTTGACTACACCTTC CASSIRTGLDYTF
TRBJ2-4 TRBV5-4 TRBD1 NA TGTGCCAGCAGCTTGGGGGGACAGGGACCAAACATTCAGTACTTC CASSLGGQGPNIQYF
TRBJ2-1 TRBV4-1 NA NA TGCGCCAGCAGCGGCTCCGGGACTGCGGATGAGCAGTTCTTC CASSGSGTADEQFF
TRBJ2-7 TRBV2 TRBD2 NA TGTGCCAGCAGTTCTAGCGGCGAGCAGTACTTC CASSSSGEQYF
TRBJ2-5 TRBV7-2 NA medium-sized TGTGCCAGCAGCTCTCAGGGCTGGGAGACCCAGTACTTC CASSSQGWETQYF
TRBJ2-4 TRBV4-1 TRBD1 NA TGCGCCAGCAGCCAACCGGGACAGAGAGCCAAAAACATTCAGTACTTC CASSQPGQRAKNIQYF
TRBJ2-7 TRBV6-5 TRBD2 NA TGTGCCAGCAGTGCGGGGGGGGAGCAGTACTTC CASSAGGEQYF
TRBJ2-3 TRBV9 NA NA TGTGCCAGCAGCCCCCTAGGGACGGTGTATGATACGCAGTATTTT CASSPLGTVYDTQYF
TRBJ1-5 TRBV30 NA NA TGTGCCTGGAGTCCCACTACAGGTCGCAATCAGCCCCAGCATTTT CAWSPTTGRNQPQHF
TRBJ2-1 TRBV29-1 TRBD2 NA TGCAGCGTGACCGTGACTAGCTTCAATGAGCAGTTCTTC CSVTVTSFNEQFF
TRBJ2-2 TRBV19 TRBD1 NA TGTGCCAGTAGTAGAGTACGAGGGACAGGTCGTATCGGGGAGCTGTTTTTT CASSRVRGTGRIGELFF
TRBJ2-7 TRBV7-9 TRBD1 NA TGTGCCAGCAGCCAAGGGGGCAGCTACGAGCAGTACTTC CASSQGGSYEQYF
TRBJ2-5 TRBV7-8 NA NA TGTGCCAGCAGCTTAGGTGCCATCCCGGAGACCCAGTACTTC CASSLGAIPETQYF
TRBJ1-5 TRBV4-1 NA NA TGCGCCAGCAGCCAAGATGAATATAGCAATCAGCCCCAGCATTTT CASSQDEYSNQPQHF
TRBJ1-6 TRBV4-3 NA NA TGCGCCAGCAGCCAAGAAAGTTACTCACCCCTCCACTTT CASSQESYSPLHF
TRBJ2-7 TRBV23-1 NA few TGCGCCAGCAGTCATAGGCAGGGAACCTACGAGCAGTACTTC CASSHRQGTYEQYF
TRBJ1-2 TRBV18 NA NA TGTGCCAGCTCACCAACCTCTCCGGCAAGGGGGAACTATGGCTACACCTTC CASSPTSPARGNYGYTF
TRBJ1-3 TRBV4-3 TRBD1 NA TGCGCCAGCAGCCAATACACAGGGGCGCGGGGAGACACCATATATTTT CASSQYTGARGDTIYF
TRBJ2-7 TRBV15 NA NA TGTGCCACCAGCAGACAGTCCCCCTACGAGCAGTACTTC CATSRQSPYEQYF
TRBJ1-2 TRBV6-5 NA NA TGTGCCAGCAGTTCCTACACGGGCTACGGCTACACCTTC CASSSYTGYGYTF
TRBJ2-3 TRBV29-1 NA NA TGCAGCGTTCGAAGCGGGCTGGCAGATACGCAGTATTTT CSVRSGLADTQYF